The 31 T cell receptor beta chains in this list originate from one sample, sequenced in a study of patients and donors after allogeneic stem cell transplantation. TCRdb re-analysed the RT-PCR reads in MiXCR, keeping a single row per CDR3 protein. The profile shows about 110,000 distinct CDR3 sequences, 35% to 45% of them singletons. Sequencing used blood, either unsorted or a sorted T cell fraction (not recorded which). The receptors were sampled from a human donor who was either an allogeneic HSCT recipient or a stem cell or donor lymphocyte infusion donor (not recorded which). It is not recorded whose cells these are; they may come from a transplant donor.

This clonotype turned up a few times. The rearrangement uses TRBV20-1 and TRBJ1-4, with D tentatively TRBD1 (6 bases). The CDR3 is 10 residues long. In germline, CDR1 is DFQATT, CDR2 SNEGSKA (reference sequence). Trimming took 4 bases from V and 10 from J, leaving 7 bases between them. The chain's CDR3 is CSAKGGKLFF. The CDR3 coding sequence is TGCAGTGCTAAAGGGGGAAAACTGTTTTTT.

In DNA form, the CDR3 reads TGTGCCAGCTACACCCGCGGGAGAAATGAGCAGTTCTTC. Protein: CASYTRGRNEQFF. The V call is TRBV6-2 or TRBV6-3, the J call TRBJ2-1; 7 bases agree with TRBD2. In germline, CDR1 is MNHEY, CDR2 SVGEGT. Trimming cost V 8 bases and J 7 bases; bases outside gene matches: 8. The CDR3 extends over 13 amino acids.

This clonotype was recorded at least ten times. V and J are TRBV7-8 and TRBJ2-7, with D unresolved. Trimming left V 4 bases short and J 0 bases short, with 4 bases between. Germline CDR1 reads SGHVS; CDR2 reads FQNEAQ. The CDR3 spans 12 residues. DNA of the CDR3: TGTGCCAGCAGCTCAACCTCCTACGAGCAGTACTTC. Translation gives CASSSTSYEQYF.

The V gene is TRBV6-1, the J gene TRBJ1-5, with TRBD1 as a possible D gene (5 bases). CDR1 is MNHNS and CDR2 is SASEGT in the germline V gene. V lost 6 bases and J 14 bases, leaving 23 bases between the germline ends. CDR3 length: 14 residues. The CDR3 DNA reads as TGTGCCAGCAGGGACCGGGACCCCTACGACCCAAAGCATTTT. This translates into CASRDRDPYDPKHF.

The J gene is TRBJ2-1, the V gene TRBV29-1; D possibly uses TRBD1 or TRBD2 (6 bases each). Trimming took off 6 bases at V and 7 bases at J, with 22 bases between the two ends. Per the germline V gene, CDR1 is SQVTM and CDR2 is ANQGSEA. CDR3 size: 15 residues. The CDR3 protein is CSVRRIRGPGNEQFF. As DNA, the CDR3 is TGCAGCGTCCGAAGGATCCGGGGGCCGGGGAATGAGCAGTTCTTC.

This clonotype turned up a few times. Written as DNA, the CDR3 is TGTGCCAGCAGCCAAGCCCCTTCGACAGTAACTAATGAAAAACTGTTTTTT. Translating it yields CASSQAPSTVTNEKLFF. This rearrangement joins TRBV4-2 to TRBJ1-4; weak D call: TRBD1 (5 bases). Between the trimmed V and J ends, which lost 1 base and 1 base, there was a span of 13 bases. Germline V gene data show CDR1 as LGHNA and CDR2 as YNFKEQ. CDR3 length equals 17 residues.

This clonotype showed up just once. This sequence joins TRBV9 and TRBJ2-5; D is ambiguous. Germline assignment: CDR1 SGDLS and CDR2 YYNGEE. The germline V and J ends were trimmed by 3 bases and 4 bases, with 13 bases remaining between them. The CDR3 contains 14 residues. The CDR3 loop reads CASSASSSAETQYF. CDR3 in DNA: TGTGCCAGCAGCGCTTCGTCGAGCGCAGAGACCCAGTACTTC.

This clonotype turned up a few times. The J gene is TRBJ2-1, the V gene TRBV20-1; 10 positions match TRBD2. The germline V gene has CDR1 DFQATT and CDR2 SNEGSKA (reference sequence). The V and J ends lost 6 bases and 3 bases, in that order; junction bases with no gene match: 11. The CDR3 is 16 residues long. The CDR3 sequence is CSAPKLAGGGYNEQFF. The CDR3 coding sequence is TGCAGTGCCCCCAAATTAGCGGGAGGAGGCTACAATGAGCAGTTCTTC.

V gene TRBV12-3 or TRBV12-4 combines with J gene TRBJ2-7, with unresolved D. CDR3 size: 13 residues. V shed 3 bases and J shed 5 bases, with 11 bases lying between them. CDR3 sequence reads: CASSFLGIHEQYF. DNA of the CDR3: TGTGCCAGCAGTTTTCTGGGTATCCACGAGCAGTACTTC.

The rearrangement uses TRBV6-6 and TRBJ2-7; possible D gene TRBD1, 5 bases. This CDR3 contains 14 residues. Deletions cut 0 bases from V and 3 bases from J, with 9 bases between. Germline V gene lookup returns CDR1 MNHNY and CDR2 SVGAGI (reference sequence). The CDR3 sequence: CASSYSGPGYEQYF. CDR3 nucleotides: TGTGCCAGCAGTTACTCGGGGCCAGGCTACGAGCAGTACTTC.

This clonotype has just a few counts. The V call is TRBV4-3, the J call TRBJ1-2; 8 positions agree with TRBD1. With V trimmed by 4 bases and J by 4 bases, 11 bases remained unmatched. The CDR3 sequence is 16 residues long. Germline CDR1 and CDR2: LGHNA and YSLEER. Here the CDR3 reads CASSPKRTGRSYGYTF. CDR3 nucleotides: TGCGCCAGCAGCCCGAAAAGGACAGGGAGGAGCTATGGCTACACCTTC.

This clonotype was seen more than once but under ten times. The chain recombines TRBV13 with TRBJ2-2; D gene unclear. The CDR3 runs 15 residues. The germline V gene encodes CDR1 PRHDT and CDR2 FYEKMQ (reference sequence). The V gene lost 0 bases and the J gene lost 5 bases, with 10 bases spanning the gap. This CDR3 reads CASSLGRSVTGELFF. Here the CDR3 DNA reads TGTGCCAGCAGCTTAGGACGGTCGGTTACCGGGGAGCTGTTTTTT.

This chain joins TRBV4-2 and TRBJ2-2, with D unclear. This CDR3 has 14 amino acids. V lost 5 bases and J lost 2, with 9 bases in between. Germline-derived CDR1 and CDR2 are LGHNA and YNFKEQ. DNA for the CDR3: TGTGCCAGCAGCTTCCCTCAAAACACCGGGGAGCTGTTTTTT. Translated: CASSFPQNTGELFF.

This clonotype was observed a handful of times. In DNA, the CDR3 is TGTGCCAGCAGCTTAGACAGGACAGGGAATGAAAAACTGTTTTTT. It is translated as CASSLDRTGNEKLFF. The chain is built from TRBV7-6 and TRBJ1-4; TRBD1 aligns across 8 bases. This CDR3 spans 15 amino acids. In germline, CDR1 is SGHVS, CDR2 FNYEAQ. V lost 1 base to trimming and J lost 5 bases; unmatched junction nucleotides: 3.

This chain uses TRBV20-1 with TRBJ2-1; D gene unclear. The CDR3 loop spans 14 amino acids. CDR1 DFQATT and CDR2 SNEGSKA come from the germline V gene (reference sequence). Trimming shortened V by 3 bases and J by 1 base, and 10 bases separated the two germline ends. The CDR3 is CSARAHRSYNEQFF. DNA for the CDR3: TGCAGTGCTAGGGCCCATAGGTCCTACAATGAGCAGTTCTTC.

This clonotype was seen a few times. DNA for the CDR3: TGTGCCAGCTCTGGGCTCCTCAATGAGCAGTTCTTC. Translating gives CASSGLLNEQFF. The chain has TRBV12-3 or TRBV12-4 and TRBJ2-1; D not certain. The V gene lost 8 bases and the J gene lost 6 bases, with 11 bases spanning the gap. The CDR3 spans 12 residues.

This clonotype appeared once. This rearrangement joins TRBV20-1 to TRBJ2-7; 14 nucleotides align to TRBD2. The germline gives CDR1 DFQATT, CDR2 SNEGSKA (reference sequence). The CDR3 has 15 amino acids. J was trimmed by 3 bases and V by 8 bases; bases with no gene match: 9. CDR3 residues: CSTSGTSGRGYEQYF. The CDR3 DNA reads TGCAGTACCTCCGGGACTAGCGGGAGAGGCTACGAGCAGTACTTC.

This clonotype was detected a few times. This chain joins TRBV6-5 and TRBJ2-3; the D is unclear. The CDR3 consists of 14 residues. Germline CDR1 reads MNHEY; CDR2 reads SVGAGI. Trimming took 0 bases from V and 1 from J, leaving 5 bases between them. The CDR3: CASSYSAGTDTQYF. Written as DNA, the CDR3 is TGTGCCAGCAGTTACTCGGCGGGCACAGATACGCAGTATTTT.

The chain recombines TRBV12-3 or TRBV12-4 with TRBJ1-6; D is uncertain. The CDR3 spans 15 residues. Trimming removed 6 bases at V and 0 bases at J, with 9 bases between. In DNA form, the CDR3 reads TGTGCCAGCAGGCCCTCGAGCTCCTATAATTCACCCCTCCACTTT. As protein: CASRPSSSYNSPLHF.

With regard to this clonotype: It is likely a read error, because the conserved phenylalanine at the end of the CDR3 is missing. This rearrangement joins TRBV7-9 to TRBJ1-1; possibly TRBD1 for D (5 bases). Germline V gene data show CDR1 as SEHNR and CDR2 as FQNEAQ (reference sequence). The CDR3 has 14 residues. The V end lost 3 bases, the J end lost 0 bases, and 8 bases lay between the germline ends. CDR3 in amino acids: CASSFRQLNTEAFL. As DNA, the CDR3 is TGTGCCAGCAGCTTTCGACAGCTGAACACTGAAGCTTTCTTG.

The chain uses TRBV7-3 and TRBJ2-1; 8 bases are a match to TRBD2. The CDR3 runs to 19 residues. After removal of 5 bases from V and 3 bases from J, the junction contained 18 bases not matched to a gene. Per the germline V gene, CDR1 is SGHTA and CDR2 is FQGTGA. CDR3 loop: CASSPTRGGGLARYNEQFF. The CDR3 DNA is TGTGCCAGCAGCCCCACGAGGGGGGGAGGACTAGCACGCTACAATGAGCAGTTCTTC.

The V and J genes are TRBV4-3 and TRBJ2-1; D may be TRBD1 or TRBD2 (6 bases each). The germline V gene encodes CDR1 LGHNA and CDR2 YSLEER. The CDR3 is made up of 14 amino acids. V lost 8 bases, J lost 8 bases, and 19 bases lay in between. The CDR3 DNA follows: TGCGCCAGCTGCCGGGACAACGGGGGTCATGAGCAGTTCTTC. It codes for CASCRDNGGHEQFF.

V and J are TRBV10-3 and TRBJ2-2; 9 bases are a match to TRBD2. CDR1 and CDR2 (germline): ENHRY, SYGVKD. The CDR3 has 16 residues. Trimming removed 3 bases from V and 7 bases from J; junction bases left unmatched: 9. The CDR3 protein is CAISDWSSGTNGELFF. The CDR3 DNA follows: TGTGCCATCAGTGACTGGTCTAGCGGGACGAACGGGGAGCTGTTTTTT.

Ten or more counts support this clonotype. Here the CDR3 DNA reads TGTGCCAGCAGTTTATCCGGACACACCTACACCTTC. Translated: CASSLSGHTYTF. The rearrangement uses TRBV28 and TRBJ1-2; tentatively, D is TRBD1 (5 bases). CDR1 MDHEN and CDR2 SYDVKM come from the germline V gene. The CDR3 consists of 12 residues. Trimming shortened V by 1 base and J by 10 bases, and 10 bases separated the two germline ends.

This chain uses TRBV6-6 with TRBJ1-4; D is unresolved. Trimming left V 6 bases short and J 4 bases short, with 6 bases between. Germline CDR1 reads MNHNY; CDR2 reads SVGAGI (reference sequence). The CDR3 spans 12 residues. The CDR3 sequence is CASSFDNEKLFF. In DNA, the CDR3 is TGTGCCAGCAGCTTCGATAATGAAAAACTGTTTTTT.

In this sample, this clonotype turned up a few times. This chain connects TRBV7-9 to TRBJ2-1, with a tentative D call TRBD2 (7 bases). Deletions cut 3 bases from V and 2 bases from J, with 20 bases between. Germline-derived CDR1 and CDR2 are SEHNR and FQNEAQ (reference sequence). The CDR3 loop spans 18 amino acids. The CDR3 loop reads CASSFRGGRDYAYNEQFF. For the CDR3, the DNA is TGTGCCAGCAGCTTTCGCGGGGGCCGGGACTACGCCTACAATGAGCAGTTCTTC.

The rearrangement links TRBV15 to TRBJ2-7; D is unclear. V lost 6 bases and J lost 4, with 13 bases in between. The CDR3 is 13 amino acids. Germline V gene sequence: CDR1 LNHNV, CDR2 YYDKDF (reference sequence). The CDR3 nucleotides read TGTGCCACCAGTACCTCCCTGCAATACGAGCAGTACTTC. This gives the protein CATSTSLQYEQYF. Filled out from reference TRBV15 and TRBJ2-7, the complete variable domain reads DAMVIQNPRYQVTQFGKPVTLSCSQTLNHNVMYWYQQKSSQAPKLLFHYYDKDFNNEADTPDNFQSRRPNTSFCFLDIRSPGLGDTAMYLCATSTSLQYEQYFGPGTRLTVT.

The chain is built from TRBV12-3 or TRBV12-4 and TRBJ1-6; no firm D call. Trimming cost V 3 bases and J 9 bases, with 6 bases left between them. The CDR3 spans 12 residues. The CDR3 sequence: CASSFRGSPLHF. For the CDR3, the DNA is TGTGCCAGCAGTTTCAGAGGTTCACCCCTCCACTTT.

The rearrangement joins TRBV20-1 to TRBJ1-4, with 9 bases that match TRBD1. V shed 2 bases, J shed 7 bases, and the junction held 5 bases outside the gene matches. The CDR3 covers 14 residues. The germline CDR1 and CDR2 sequences are DFQATT and SNEGSKA (reference sequence). In DNA form, the CDR3 reads TGCAGTGCTAGATACAGGGGGCGCGGTGAAAAACTGTTTTTT. This sequence encodes CSARYRGRGEKLFF.

V is TRBV12-3 or TRBV12-4 and J is TRBJ1-1; 9 bases map to TRBD1. Germline trimming cut 4 bases from V and 8 bases from J; bases unmatched to any gene: 8. CDR3 size: 14 residues. The DNA for the CDR3 is TGTGCCAGCAGTTCGGACAGGGGTGCCCTGGAAGCTTTCTTT. Translating gives CASSSDRGALEAFF.

This chain connects TRBV5-1 to TRBJ1-2; TRBD1 matches at 7 bases. Trimming at V came to 3 bases and at J to 8 bases, leaving 7 bases not matched to a gene. Germline CDR1 reads SGHRS; CDR2 reads YFSETQ. CDR3 length: 13 amino acids. The CDR3 reads CASSWEGQLGYTF. The CDR3 DNA follows: TGCGCCAGCAGCTGGGAGGGACAGCTAGGCTACACCTTC.